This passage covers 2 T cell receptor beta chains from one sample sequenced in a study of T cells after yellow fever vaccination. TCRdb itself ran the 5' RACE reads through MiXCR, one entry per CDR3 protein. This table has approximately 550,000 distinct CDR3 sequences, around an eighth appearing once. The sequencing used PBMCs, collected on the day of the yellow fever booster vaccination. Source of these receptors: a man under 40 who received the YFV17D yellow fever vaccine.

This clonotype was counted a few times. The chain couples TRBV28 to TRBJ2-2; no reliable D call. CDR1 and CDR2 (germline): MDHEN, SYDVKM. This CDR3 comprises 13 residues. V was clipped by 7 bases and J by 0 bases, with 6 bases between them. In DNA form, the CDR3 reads TGTGCCAGCACCGCCGCGAACACCGGGGAGCTGTTTTTT. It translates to CASTAANTGELFF.

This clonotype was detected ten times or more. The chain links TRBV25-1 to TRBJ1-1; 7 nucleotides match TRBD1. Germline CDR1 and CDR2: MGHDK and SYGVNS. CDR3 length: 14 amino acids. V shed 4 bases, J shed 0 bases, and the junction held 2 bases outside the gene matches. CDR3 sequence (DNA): TGTGCCAGCAGTGTGACAGGGATGAACACTGAAGCTTTCTTT. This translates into CASSVTGMNTEAFF.